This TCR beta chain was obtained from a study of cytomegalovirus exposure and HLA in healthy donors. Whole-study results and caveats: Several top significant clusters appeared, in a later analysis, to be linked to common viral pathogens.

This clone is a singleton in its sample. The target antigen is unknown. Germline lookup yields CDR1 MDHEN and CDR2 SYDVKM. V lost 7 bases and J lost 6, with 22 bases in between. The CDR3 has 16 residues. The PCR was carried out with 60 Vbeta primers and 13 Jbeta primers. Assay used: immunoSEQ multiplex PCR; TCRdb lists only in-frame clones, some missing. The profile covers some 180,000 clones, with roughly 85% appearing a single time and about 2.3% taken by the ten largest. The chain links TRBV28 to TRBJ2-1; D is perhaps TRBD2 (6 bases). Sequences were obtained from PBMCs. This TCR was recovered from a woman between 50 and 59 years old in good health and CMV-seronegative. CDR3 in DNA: TGTGCCAGCATCCTCGCCGGAGGGCCTTTAAGCAATGAGCAGTTCTTC. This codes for CASILAGGPLSNEQFF.